Listed here are 15 T cell receptor beta chains from one sample, sequenced in a study of blood T cells in healthy people across ages. Using a J-beta primer mix together with a sample-barcoded 5' primer, a second PCR was run for roughly 6 to 12 cycles. A single record per CDR3 protein comes from TCRdb applying MiXCR to the 5' RACE reads. The top ten clones hold roughly 26% of a sample with about 830,000 distinct CDR3 sequences, about 59% of them seen once. The sequencing input was blood. These receptors originate from a man aged 25 to 40 in good health.

The rearrangement uses TRBV20-1 and TRBJ2-3; TRBD2 agrees at 10 bases. CDR3 length: 17 residues. Germline V gives CDR1 DFQATT, CDR2 SNEGSKA (reference sequence). With 2 bases clipped from V and 2 bases from J, the junction kept 10 bases outside the gene matches. CDR3 sequence: CSARTRMTSGYTDTQYF. Written as DNA, the CDR3 is TGCAGTGCTAGAACCCGAATGACTAGCGGGTACACAGATACGCAGTATTTT.

This chain connects TRBV25-1 to TRBJ2-7; D may match TRBD1 or TRBD2 (7 bases each). V lost 2 bases and J lost 3, with 11 bases in between. Germline V CDR1 and CDR2: MGHDK, SYGVNS. The CDR3 is 14 amino acids. The CDR3 DNA sequence: TGTGCCAGCAGTGAACAGGGGGGGGACTACGAGCAGTACTTC. Its translation is CASSEQGGDYEQYF.

The gene calls are TRBV9 and TRBJ2-1, with a tentative D call TRBD2 (7 bases). Trimming took 1 base from V and 6 from J, leaving 23 bases between them. CDR1 is SGDLS, CDR2 YYNGEE, per germline. The CDR3 loop spans 18 amino acids. CDR3 loop: CASSVSLSPGGWGNEQFF. As DNA, the CDR3 is TGTGCCAGCAGCGTAAGCCTCTCTCCGGGGGGCTGGGGCAATGAGCAGTTCTTC.

J is TRBJ2-7 and V is TRBV9; 7 bases fit TRBD2. The length of the CDR3 is 15 residues. After removal of 3 bases from V and 0 bases from J, the junction contained 6 bases not matched to a gene. CDR1 and CDR2 (germline): SGDLS, YYNGEE. The CDR3 here is CASSASAGNSYEQYF. The DNA of the CDR3 is TGTGCCAGCAGCGCTTCAGCGGGGAACTCCTACGAGCAGTACTTC.

Many counts were recorded for this clonotype. The chain has TRBV25-1 and TRBJ1-6, with D unclear. Germline CDR1 reads MGHDK; CDR2 reads SYGVNS. V was pared by 1 base and J by 14 bases, with 6 bases between. The CDR3 consists of 11 residues. Here the CDR3 reads CASSESQTLHF. For the CDR3, the DNA is TGTGCCAGCAGTGAATCTCAGACCCTCCACTTT.

The genes are TRBV3-1 and TRBJ2-7; D possibly corresponds to TRBD1 (5 bases). V was shortened by 1 base and J by 3 bases, with 10 bases between the two germline ends. CDR1 and CDR2 (germline): LGHDT, YNNKEL (reference sequence). This CDR3 is built from 14 residues. DNA of the CDR3: TGTGCCAGCAGCCAAGGACAGAACCTCTACGAGCAGTACTTC. Protein sequence: CASSQGQNLYEQYF.

This clonotype occurred a few times. The CDR3 loop is CASSQGRDVYTF. The CDR3 DNA is TGTGCCAGCAGCCAAGGAAGGGACGTCTACACCTTC. This chain links TRBV3-1 with TRBJ1-2; tentative D call: TRBD1 (5 bases). The CDR3 is 12 residues long. Trimming cost V 1 base and J 10 bases, with 10 bases left between them. Germline values: CDR1 LGHDT, CDR2 YNNKEL (reference sequence).

The rearrangement links TRBV5-1 to TRBJ2-2; D gene unclear. The CDR3 runs 14 residues. The ends were cut back, 5 bases at V and 0 bases at J, with 8 bases in the middle. Germline V gives CDR1 SGHRS, CDR2 YFSETQ. CDR3 DNA sequence: TGCGCCAGCAGAACAAACGCGAACACCGGGGAGCTGTTTTTT. This translates into CASRTNANTGELFF.

In this sample, this clonotype turned up a few times. The DNA of the CDR3 is TGCAGTGTTCGGGGCTACCAAGAGACCCAGTACTTC. Its protein is CSVRGYQETQYF. The gene calls are TRBV20-1 and TRBJ2-5, with D perhaps assigned TRBD1 or TRBD2 (5 bases each). Germline values: CDR1 DFQATT, CDR2 SNEGSKA (reference sequence). The V gene lost 7 bases and the J gene lost 0 bases, with 9 bases spanning the gap. The CDR3 runs to 12 residues.

This clonotype was picked up a small number of times. The chain employs TRBV10-3 and TRBJ2-7; D is perhaps TRBD2 (5 bases). This CDR3 has 15 amino acids. Trimming shortened V by 2 bases and J by 0 bases, and 11 bases separated the two germline ends. CDR1 is ENHRY and CDR2 is SYGVKD in the germline V gene. The CDR3 region has the DNA TGTGCCATCAGTGAGACGGGGTTAATCTCCTACGAGCAGTACTTC. Translation: CAISETGLISYEQYF.

The V gene is TRBV12-3 or TRBV12-4, the J gene TRBJ1-1; 9 bases are a match to TRBD1. The CDR3 runs to 16 residues. V lost 5 bases, J lost 0 bases, and 7 bases stayed unmatched. The CDR3: CASSQNRGLMNTEAFF. The CDR3 nucleotides are TGTGCCAGCAGTCAAAACAGGGGGCTAATGAACACTGAAGCTTTCTTT.

In this sample, this clonotype turned up a few times. The chain is built from TRBV29-1 and TRBJ2-1; D uncertain. Germline CDR1 is SQVTM and CDR2 is ANQGSEA. There are 10 residues in the CDR3. Trimming removed 4 bases from V and 7 bases from J, with 5 bases in between. The CDR3 reads CSVAPNEQFF. CDR3 in DNA: TGCAGCGTTGCCCCTAATGAGCAGTTCTTC.

V and J are TRBV25-1 and TRBJ2-6; a weak D match, TRBD1 (5 bases). The V end was cut by 6 bases, the J end by 0 bases, with 9 bases between. This CDR3 spans 15 amino acids. CDR1 and CDR2 from the germline V gene are MGHDK and SYGVNS. CDR3 DNA: TGTGCCAGCAGGGAGACAGTCTCTGGGGCCAACGTCCTGACTTTC. It encodes CASRETVSGANVLTF.

V gene TRBV10-3 combines with J gene TRBJ2-1, with 8 bases matching TRBD1. V lost 7 bases to trimming and J lost 4 bases; unmatched junction nucleotides: 3. The germline gives CDR1 ENHRY, CDR2 SYGVKD. CDR3 length equals 13 residues. CDR3 in amino acids: CAINRGEYNEQFF. In nucleotides, the CDR3 is TGTGCCATCAACAGGGGGGAGTACAATGAGCAGTTCTTC.

The chain couples TRBV5-1 to TRBJ2-5; D ambiguous. The CDR3 contains 14 residues. Germline V gives CDR1 SGHRS, CDR2 YFSETQ. The V and J ends lost 1 base and 2 bases respectively, with 9 bases between them. The CDR3 DNA is TGCGCCAGCAGCTTGCAGTGGGATCAAGAGACCCAGTACTTC. Its protein product is CASSLQWDQETQYF.